The next 22 T cell receptor beta chains were all read from a single sample in a study of monozygotic twins with inflammatory bowel disease. From its re-call of the 5' RACE reads, TCRdb lists each CDR3 protein once, without DNA. Here the sample table reports about 160,000 distinct CDR3 sequences. Sequenced input: blood. These receptors originate from a human donor with ulcerative colitis or Crohn's disease, or a healthy co-twin of an affected twin (not recorded which).

The rearrangement uses TRBV12-3 or TRBV12-4 and TRBJ2-1; TCRdb outputs TRBD1, but without DNA this stays unchecked. The CDR3 has 15 residues. The CDR3 is CASSSSDRRRNEQFF.

The chain recombines TRBV2 with TRBJ2-1; TCRdb reports TRBD1, a call that lacks DNA to check it against. Germline CDR1 reads SNHLY; CDR2 reads FYNNEI. The CDR3 consists of 14 residues. The CDR3 loop is CASRQGGGYNEQFF.

The chain uses TRBV20-1 and TRBJ1-5; TCRdb lists TRBD1, though no DNA is available to test this call. The CDR3 loop spans 16 amino acids. Germline lookup yields CDR1 DFQATT and CDR2 SNEGSKA (reference sequence). CDR3 sequence reads: CSASSRIGPLNQPQHF.

This CDR3 reads CASSPVAGRHSNQPQHF. The gene calls are TRBV19 and TRBJ1-5; checking the TCRdb D call of TRBD1 is not possible without DNA. CDR3 length equals 17 residues. The germline V gene has CDR1 LNHDA and CDR2 SQIVND (reference sequence).

The gene calls are TRBV11-2 and TRBJ1-5; TCRdb calls TRBD1, which cannot be checked without DNA. The CDR3 covers 18 residues. Germline assignment: CDR1 SGHAT and CDR2 FQNNGV. CDR3 protein: CASSPYLNTGGVNQPQHF.

The chain carries TRBV12-3 or TRBV12-4 and TRBJ2-2; no DNA is available, so the TRBD1 call from TCRdb remains unchecked. CDR3 length: 17 residues. Here the CDR3 reads CASTVSGEVGSGGELFF.

The J gene is TRBJ1-1, the V gene TRBV12-3 or TRBV12-4; there is no DNA to check the TCRdb D call of TRBD1. CDR3 length: 12 amino acids. CDR3 sequence: CASSPPNTEAFF.

The chain is built from TRBV7-2 and TRBJ2-3; TCRdb's D call of TRBD1 is untestable without DNA. The CDR3 has 15 amino acids. Per germline, CDR1 SGHTA and CDR2 FQGNSA. The CDR3 reads CASTFKGGDRDTQYF.

The chain is built from TRBV7-3 and TRBJ2-5; TCRdb outputs TRBD1, but without DNA this stays unchecked. The CDR3 runs 14 residues. In germline, CDR1 is SGHTA, CDR2 FQGTGA. The CDR3 sequence is CATSSGQGFETQYF.

The chain links TRBV5-1 to TRBJ2-5; TCRdb's assignment of TRBD2 cannot be checked, as there is no DNA. The germline V gene has CDR1 SGHRS and CDR2 YFSETQ. This CDR3 has 15 residues. CDR3 in amino acids: CASTLGLAGEETQYF.

V is TRBV7-6 and J is TRBJ2-3; TCRdb names TRBD2, which stays unverified in the absence of DNA. Looked up from germline, CDR1 is SGHVS and CDR2 is FNYEAQ. This CDR3 has 18 amino acids. The CDR3 reads CASSLDSRTSGETDTQYF. The full variable domain, rest sourced from reference TRBV7-6 and TRBJ2-3, is GAGVSQSPRYKVTKRGQDVALRCDPISGHVSLYWYRQALGQGPEFLTYFNYEAQQDKSGLPNDRFSAERPEGSISTLTIQRTEQRDSAMYRCASSLDSRTSGETDTQYFGPGTRLTVL.

The chain couples TRBV4-3 to TRBJ2-7. Germline V gene sequence: CDR1 LGHNA, CDR2 YSLEER. CDR3 length equals 15 residues. This chain's CDR3 is CASSQESELGYEQYF.

V and J are TRBV12-3 or TRBV12-4 and TRBJ1-2; TCRdb gives TRBD1 as the D gene, but with no DNA this cannot be confirmed. The CDR3 length is 15 residues. The CDR3 loop reads CASSSLRGGREGYTF.

The rearrangement links TRBV20-1 to TRBJ1-4; TCRdb's assignment of TRBD1 cannot be checked, as there is no DNA. The CDR3 loop spans 14 amino acids. Germline loops: CDR1 DFQATT, CDR2 SNEGSKA (reference sequence). CDR3 in amino acids: CSARDGGVNEKLFF.

The chain uses TRBV28 and TRBJ2-7; TCRdb reports TRBD1, a call that lacks DNA to check it against. The V gene's germline CDR1 is MDHEN and CDR2 SYDVKM. The CDR3 has 14 amino acids. The CDR3 spells CASSENRGHYEQYF.

The chain combines TRBV3-1 with TRBJ2-1. In germline, CDR1 is LGHDT, CDR2 YNNKEL (reference sequence). This CDR3 is built from 13 residues. The CDR3 here is CASSQDPTNEQFF.

This chain joins TRBV18 and TRBJ1-4; the D call of TRBD1 rests on TCRdb alone, since no DNA is present to check it. This CDR3 region has 15 residues. Germline V gene lookup returns CDR1 KGHSH and CDR2 LQKENI. CDR3 residues: CASSPQRGANEKLFF.

The chain employs TRBV7-9 and TRBJ2-7; the TCRdb call, TRBD1, lacks DNA for checking. From germline, CDR1 is SEHNR and CDR2 FQNEAQ (reference sequence). This CDR3 contains 13 residues. CDR3 residues: CASSLESGSEQYF.

The chain combines TRBV19 with TRBJ2-5. The length of the CDR3 is 11 residues. CDR1 and CDR2 (germline): LNHDA, SQIVND (reference sequence). CDR3 sequence: CASSIEETQYF.

The rearrangement joins TRBV21-1 to TRBJ2-7; no DNA is available, so the TRBD2 call from TCRdb remains unchecked. TRBV21-1 is tagged as a pseudogene. The CDR3 spans 18 residues. CDR3 sequence reads: CASSKVGEREDETYEQYF.

J is TRBJ2-7 and V is TRBV6-2 or TRBV6-3. The CDR3 loop spans 15 amino acids. Germline V gene data show CDR1 as MNHEY and CDR2 as SVGEGT. CDR3: CASSYSIAASYEQYF.

The rearrangement uses TRBV2 and TRBJ2-7; there is no DNA to check the TCRdb D call of TRBD1. The germline gives CDR1 SNHLY, CDR2 FYNNEI. The CDR3 runs to 15 residues. CDR3 loop: CASSEVTGAYYEQYF. Drawing the rest from reference TRBV2 and TRBJ2-7, the complete variable domain is EPEVTQTPSHQVTQMGQEVILRCVPISNHLYFYWYRQILGQKVEFLVSFYNNEISEKSEIFDDQFSVERPDGSNFTLKIRSTKLEDSAMYFCASSEVTGAYYEQYFGPGTRLTVT.